Shown below are 13 T cell receptor beta chains from a single sample sequenced in a study of metastatic and nonmetastatic thyroid tumors. Each patient came to thyroid surgery without any prior treatment (of any kind). TCRdb recomputed clones from the PCR reads via MiXCR. The table has 60,000 or so clones, approximately 4.1% seen once. Sequencing used blood. These receptors came from a female donor with papillary thyroid cancer or a benign thyroid nodule (not recorded which). Some clones in this sample may be carry-over from other donors' samples.

This clone was counted at least ten times. The chain couples TRBV20-1 to TRBJ1-2; D might be TRBD1 (5 bases). The V and J ends lost 0 bases and 7 bases respectively, with 18 bases between them. This CDR3 is 15 amino acids long. Germline CDR1 and CDR2: DFQATT and SNEGSKA (reference sequence). This CDR3 is CSARDPRRGGGGYTF. The CDR3 coding sequence is TGCAGTGCTAGAGATCCGCGGAGGGGCGGGGGTGGCTACACCTTC.

This clone was observed at least ten times. The chain carries TRBV7-3 and TRBJ2-7; 9 bases map to TRBD2. Germline V gene lookup returns CDR1 SGHTA and CDR2 FQGTGA. V lost 1 base and J lost 3; bases outside the gene matches: 4. This CDR3 region has 15 residues. DNA for the CDR3: TGTGCCAGCAGCTTAATGGTAGCGGGAGACTACGAGCAGTACTTC. It is translated as CASSLMVAGDYEQYF.

Ten or more counts support this clone. This rearrangement joins TRBV12-3 or TRBV12-4 to TRBJ1-5; D is undetermined. V was pared by 1 base and J by 0 bases, with 4 bases between. There are 14 residues in the CDR3. The CDR3 region has the DNA TGTGCCAGCAGTTTAGATGTTAGCAATCAGCCCCAGCATTTT. This encodes CASSLDVSNQPQHF.

This clone was seen at least ten times. V and J are TRBV11-3 and TRBJ1-4; 8 bases are shared with TRBD1. CDR1 and CDR2 (germline): SGHNT, YENEEA. CDR3 length equals 14 residues. The V and J ends lost 3 bases and 7 bases, in that order; junction bases with no gene match: 4. DNA of the CDR3: TGTGCCAGCAGCTTGGGCGGACAGGGTGAAAAACTGTTTTTT. It encodes CASSLGGQGEKLFF.

In this sample, this clone turned up many times. The chain joins TRBV28 to TRBJ2-1; TRBD1 matches at 9 bases. The V and J ends lost 3 bases and 6 bases, in that order; junction bases with no gene match: 6. This CDR3 contains 15 residues. Germline V gene lookup returns CDR1 MDHEN and CDR2 SYDVKM. CDR3 nucleotide sequence: TGTGCCAGCAGTTTGGGACAGGGTAGATCCAATGAGCAGTTCTTC. It specifies CASSLGQGRSNEQFF.

DNA for the CDR3: TGTGCCAGCAGCGGCGGGATTTATTACGAGCAGTACTTC. Its protein product is CASSGGIYYEQYF. The genes are TRBV6-1 and TRBJ2-7; D is possibly TRBD2 (6 bases). Trimming took off 6 bases at V and 4 bases at J, with 13 bases between the two ends. Germline values: CDR1 MNHNS, CDR2 SASEGT. There are 13 residues in the CDR3.

This clone was found many times. The rearrangement uses TRBV6-1 and TRBJ1-1, with 10 bases identical to TRBD1. The V and J ends lost 6 bases and 5 bases, in that order; junction bases with no gene match: 9. Germline-derived CDR1 and CDR2 are MNHNS and SASEGT. CDR3 length: 15 residues. The CDR3 region has the DNA TGTGCCAGCAGCGCGAAGGGACAGGGGCGAACTGAAGCTTTCTTT. Its translation: CASSAKGQGRTEAFF.

A remark on this clone: This may be a read error: a much more frequent sequence differs by one nucleotide. This chain connects TRBV28 to TRBJ2-4; D not resolved. The CDR3 covers 15 residues. Germline V CDR1 and CDR2: MDHEN, SYDVKM. V gave up 9 bases and J gave up 0 bases, with 15 bases separating them. This CDR3 reads CASSNPTLAKNIQYF. The CDR3 DNA reads TGTGCCAGTAGCAATCCGACGCTAGCCAAAAACATTCAGTACTTC.

This clone was detected only a few times. Its ends do not fully match the called genes, so a read error is possible. The chain carries TRBV5-1 and TRBJ2-3; no clear D gene. The germline V gene encodes CDR1 SGHRS and CDR2 YFSETQ. CDR3 length: 15 amino acids. CDR3 nucleotide sequence: TGCGCCATCAGCTTGGGCCGGTCCCGCACAGATACGCACTATTTT. Its protein is CAISLGRSRTDTHYF.

This clone was observed a handful of times. A much more abundant neighbour one base away suggests this may be a read error. Other DNA sequences in this specimen translate into the identical CDR3. The V and J genes are TRBV20-1 and TRBJ2-3; 14 nucleotides align to TRBD2. Trimming at V came to 6 bases and at J to 3 bases, leaving 5 bases not matched to a gene. This CDR3 has 15 residues. The germline V gene has CDR1 DFQATT and CDR2 SNEGSKA (reference sequence). CDR3: CSAHGTSGGTDTQYF. The CDR3 DNA reads as TGCAGTGCCCACGGGACTAGCGGGGGAACAGATACGCAGTATTTT.

This chain connects TRBV12-3 or TRBV12-4 to TRBJ1-2; D may be TRBD1 (6 bases). The V end lost 5 bases, the J end lost 4 bases, and 11 bases lay between the germline ends. The length of the CDR3 is 13 residues. The CDR3 coding sequence is TGTGCCAGCAGTAAGGACAGAACCTATGGCTACACCTTC. This gives the protein CASSKDRTYGYTF.

The genes are TRBV20-1 and TRBJ2-7; possible D gene TRBD1, 5 bases. Germline loops: CDR1 DFQATT, CDR2 SNEGSKA (reference sequence). The CDR3 runs 14 residues. Trimming pared 3 bases from V and 0 bases from J, leaving 12 bases between. The DNA of the CDR3 is TGCAGTGCTAGTATGCCCAGGGTCTCCTACGAGCAGTACTTC. Its protein product is CSASMPRVSYEQYF.

This clone was seen more than once but under ten times. A much larger clonotype is one base distant, so this may be a read error. This sequence joins TRBV3-1 and TRBJ2-7; 12 bases agree with TRBD2. Trimming cost V 1 base and J 6 bases; bases outside gene matches: 7. The CDR3 has 16 amino acids. Germline CDR1 LGHDT, CDR2 YNNKEL (reference sequence). The CDR3 protein is CASSQVTSGRSLEQYF. In DNA form, the CDR3 reads TGTGCCAGCAGCCAAGTTACTAGCGGGAGGTCGCTCGAGCAGTACTTC.